The rows below give T cell receptor beta chains drawn from one sample of a study of shared clonotypes between healthy human individuals. Sequenced by immunoSEQ multiplex PCR; TCRdb stores in-frame clones only, minus some. This table has about 480,000 clones, around 79% appearing once. Input material: PBMCs. These TCRs come from a woman aged 40 to 50 in good health. Some clones in this sample may be carry-over from other donors' samples. The CDR3 runs from the conserved cysteine through the conserved F or W. D genes are given only for firm matches. Clone size is shown for a subset of rows, as once, few, many or a class of expanded clone.

TRBV7-9	TRBJ2-1	few	TRBD2	TGTGCCAGCAGCCCGCGGGGAACTAGCGCAAGGAGACACAATGAGCAGTTCTTC	CASSPRGTSARRHNEQFF
TRBV4-2	TRBJ1-2	-	-	TGTGCCAGCAGCCAAGAAAGCGCAGACAGAAACTATGGCTACACCTTC	CASSQESADRNYGYTF
TRBV27	TRBJ2-5	-	-	TGTGCCAGCAGCTCCGCCGCGGGCACCCTCCAAGAGACCCAGTACTTC	CASSSAAGTLQETQYF
TRBV11-1	TRBJ2-1	-	TRBD2	TGTGCCAGCAGCTATACTAGCGGGAGTTGGAATGAGCAGTTCTTC	CASSYTSGSWNEQFF
TRBV7-9	TRBJ2-2	-	-	TGTGCCAGCAGCTTAGAGATCGGGGTTCTCGCCGGGGAGCTGTTTTTT	CASSLEIGVLAGELFF
TRBV7-3	TRBJ2-7	-	-	TGTGCCAGCAGCCCACGTCCGGGGGCAGCCTACGAGCAGTACTTC	CASSPRPGAAYEQYF
TRBV6-5	TRBJ2-3	-	TRBD2	TGTGCCAGCAGTATTGGGACTAGGATTGGAAATACGCAGTATTTT	CASSIGTRIGNTQYF
TRBV5-6	TRBJ2-1	-	-	TGTGCCAGCAGCAGGCGGGGTGGAGGCGAGTTCTTC	CASSRRGGGEFF
TRBV7-6	TRBJ1-4	-	-	TGTGCCAGCAGCTTACGGCGTTATGAAAAACTGTTTTTT	CASSLRRYEKLFF
TRBV7-8	TRBJ2-7	-	TRBD2	TGTGCCAGCAGCTTAGTTGGGACTACCAGGGTCGAGCAGTACTTC	CASSLVGTTRVEQYF
TRBV19	TRBJ2-7	-	TRBD2	TGTGCCAGTACCGGGACTAGCGGGTCTAGCTCCTACGAGCAGTACTTC	CASTGTSGSSSYEQYF
TRBV6-1	TRBJ2-7	few	-	TGTGCCAGCAGTGAAAAGTTCTACGAGCAGTACTTC	CASSEKFYEQYF
TRBV6-1	TRBJ2-7	-	-	TGTGCCAGCAAGATAGGAGGGATCGAGCAGTACTTC	CASKIGGIEQYF
TRBV6-5	TRBJ1-1	-	-	TGTGCCAGCAGTAACCCCTTCTCCGGAGCTTTCTTT	CASSNPFSGAFF
TRBV27	TRBJ1-5	-	-	TGTGCCAGCAGTTTTTGGGGAGAACAGCCCCAGCATTTT	CASSFWGEQPQHF
TRBV9	TRBJ1-2	-	-	TGTGCCAGCAGCTCCCTTGGGGGGGGTTCCTATGGCTACACCTTC	CASSSLGGGSYGYTF
TRBV28	TRBJ2-3	-	-	TGTGCCAGCAGTCAACTGGGGGATACGCAGTATTTT	CASSQLGDTQYF
TRBV11-2	TRBJ2-3	-	-	TGTGCCAGCAGCACCTGGGGGGTTCAGAGCACAGATACGCAGTATTTT	CASSTWGVQSTDTQYF
TRBV30	TRBJ2-7	-	TRBD1	TGTGCCTGGATATCCCTGCAGGGGGCTTTTTACGAGCAGTACTTC	CAWISLQGAFYEQYF
TRBV5-1	TRBJ2-5	-	-	TGCGCCAGCAGCCTAGGGGGGGTCCAAGAGACCCAGTACTTC	CASSLGGVQETQYF
TRBV28	TRBJ2-1	few	TRBD1	TGTGCCAGCAGTCCCGCGGGACAGGGCACCTACAATGAGCAGTTCTTC	CASSPAGQGTYNEQFF
TRBV7-9	TRBJ2-1	once	TRBD2	TGTGCCAGCAGCCCCCAAGGCGGGAGGGTCATCAATGAGCAGTTCTTC	CASSPQGGRVINEQFF
TRBV6-5	TRBJ1-1	-	-	TGTGCCAGCAGTTACTCTGGGGGGATGAACACTGAAGCTTTCTTT	CASSYSGGMNTEAFF
TRBV25-1	TRBJ1-2	-	TRBD1	TGTGCCAGCAGTGTCCTTAACCCGGGACAGGGCTCTTCTGGCTACACCTTC	CASSVLNPGQGSSGYTF
TRBV30	TRBJ2-2	-	-	TGTGCCTGGAGTATGAACACCGGGGAGCTGTTTTTT	CAWSMNTGELFF
TRBV4-2	TRBJ1-1	-	-	TGTGCCAGCAGCTACCGATCGGGCAAGAACACTGAAGCTTTCTTT	CASSYRSGKNTEAFF
TRBV14	TRBJ2-7	-	-	TGTGCCAGCAGCCTCCGGACGGGGGCCTACGAGCAGTACTTC	CASSLRTGAYEQYF
TRBV29-1	TRBJ2-1	-	TRBD2	TGCAGCGTTGTAGCGGGGGCCCCTAATGAGCAGTTCTTC	CSVVAGAPNEQFF
TRBV5-6	TRBJ2-3	-	-	TGTGCCAGCAGCCGACCCAGGGGGGGGTGGGCAGATACGCAGTATTTT	CASSRPRGGWADTQYF
TRBV5-1	TRBJ2-7	-	-	TGCGCCAGCAGCTTGGCCCCGGTTGCCTACGAGCAGTACTTC	CASSLAPVAYEQYF
TRBV4-1	TRBJ2-7	once	TRBD1	TGCGCCAGCAGCCACTATATTGGACAGGCCTACGAGCAGTACTTC	CASSHYIGQAYEQYF
TRBV28	TRBJ2-1	-	TRBD2	TGTGCCAGCAGCCCCCCTAGCGGGAGGGCCAATGAGCAGTTCTTC	CASSPPSGRANEQFF
TRBV28	TRBJ2-7	-	-	TGTGCCAGTTGGGCTAATTCCTACGAGCAGTACTTC	CASWANSYEQYF
TRBV11-1	TRBJ2-1	few	-	TGTGCCAGCAGCCCCCGGGCGTCAGGGGAGCAGTTCTTC	CASSPRASGEQFF
TRBV6-5	TRBJ2-6	-	-	TGTGCCAGCAGTAGAGACGGTTCTGGGGCCAACGTCCTGACTTTC	CASSRDGSGANVLTF
TRBV18	TRBJ2-1	few	TRBD1	TGTGCCAGCTCACCTTCTCAGGGACAGAGGAATGAGCAGTTCTTC	CASSPSQGQRNEQFF
TRBV15	TRBJ1-1	-	-	TGTGCCACCAGCAGAGGGGAGGGCTGGACTGAAGCTTTCTTT	CATSRGEGWTEAFF
TRBV30	TRBJ2-5	once	-	TGTGCCTGGGCTGGAGGGTCGGGCCAGACCCAGTACTTC	CAWAGGSGQTQYF
TRBV2	TRBJ2-1	-	-	TGTGCCAGCAGTGAAGCGCGAGACAATGAGCAGTTCTTC	CASSEARDNEQFF
TRBV21-1	TRBJ2-2	-	-	TGTGCCAGCAGCGAAAGCATTTGTCGGGACAGCGACACCGGGGAGCTGTTTTTT	CASSESICRDSDTGELFF
TRBV28	TRBJ1-1	-	TRBD1	TGTGCCAGCAGTCAGGGGACAGGGGGCCCAGCTGAAGCTTTCTTT	CASSQGTGGPAEAFF